The 23 T cell receptor beta chains in this list originate from one sample, sequenced in a study of cytomegalovirus exposure and HLA in healthy donors. This PCR relied on a set of 60 Vbeta primers and 13 Jbeta primers. Sequenced by immunoSEQ multiplex PCR; TCRdb stores in-frame clones only, minus some. The table records 100,000 to 150,000 clones, roughly 72% of them present only once. The sequenced sample consisted of PBMCs. Source of these receptors: a middle-aged man in good health and CMV-seropositive.

This clone was seen a handful of times. The chain combines TRBV7-9 with TRBJ2-7; 8 bases are shared with TRBD2. V was pared by 2 bases and J by 4 bases, with 7 bases of the junction left unmatched. The germline V gene encodes CDR1 SEHNR and CDR2 FQNEAQ (reference sequence). The CDR3 length is 15 residues. The CDR3 here is CASSLYTRGGYEQYF. CDR3 nucleotide sequence: TGTGCCAGCAGCTTATACACTCGCGGGGGGTACGAGCAGTACTTC.

CDR3 protein: CASSLGGQGAGETQYF. The DNA of the CDR3 is TGTGCCAGCAGCTTAGGGGGACAGGGGGCGGGTGAGACCCAGTACTTC. This rearrangement joins TRBV7-2 to TRBJ2-5; 12 bases are a match to TRBD1. The V gene end was trimmed by 1 base and the J gene end by 5 bases; junction bases not matched to a gene: 5. This CDR3 region has 16 residues. Germline CDR1 and CDR2: SGHTA and FQGNSA.

This chain joins TRBV6-5 and TRBJ2-5; D perhaps matches TRBD1 (5 bases). The CDR3 sequence is 15 residues long. CDR1 MNHEY and CDR2 SVGAGI come from the germline V gene. Trimming pared 3 bases from V and 2 bases from J, leaving 13 bases between. The CDR3 protein is CASSYTTAAQETQYF. The CDR3, as DNA: TGTGCCAGCAGTTATACGACAGCAGCTCAAGAGACCCAGTACTTC.

This chain joins TRBV25-1 and TRBJ2-5, with D perhaps matching TRBD1 (6 bases). Trimming removed 3 bases at V and 2 bases at J, with 10 bases between. The CDR3 covers 14 residues. The germline CDR1 and CDR2 sequences are MGHDK and SYGVNS. The CDR3 DNA is TGTGCCAGCAGTGACCGACAGGTACAAGAGACCCAGTACTTC. Translated, it gives CASSDRQVQETQYF.

V is TRBV2 and J is TRBJ2-3; 9 bases are a match to TRBD1. The CDR3 length is 17 residues. Trimming cost V 8 bases and J 2 bases; bases outside gene matches: 14. CDR1 is SNHLY, CDR2 FYNNEI, per germline. The CDR3 region is CASGRDRVGRYTDTQYF. CDR3 coding DNA: TGTGCCAGCGGCCGGGACAGGGTCGGACGGTACACAGATACGCAGTATTTT.

This chain connects TRBV18 to TRBJ1-1; possible D gene TRBD1, 6 bases. There are 15 residues in the CDR3. V lost 3 bases, J lost 3 bases, and 14 bases lay in between. The germline CDR1 and CDR2 sequences are KGHSH and LQKENI. The CDR3 sequence: CASSPEAGVDTEAFF. Here the CDR3 DNA reads TGTGCCAGCTCACCCGAGGCAGGGGTGGACACTGAAGCTTTCTTT. The full variable domain, completed using reference TRBV18 and TRBJ1-1, is NAGVMQNPRHLVRRRGQEARLRCSPMKGHSHVYWYRQLPEEGLKFMVYLQKENIIDESGMPKERFSAEFPKEGPSILRIQQVVRGDSAAYFCASSPEAGVDTEAFFGQGTRLTVV.

The gene calls are TRBV5-1 and TRBJ1-6, with D perhaps matching TRBD1 (5 bases). The CDR3 extends over 16 amino acids. Germline CDR1 and CDR2: SGHRS and YFSETQ. V gave up 8 bases and J gave up 0 bases, with 15 bases separating them. The CDR3 DNA reads as TGCGCCAGGTTAATGGGGGGGAGCTCCTATAATTCACCCCTCCACTTT. Protein: CARLMGGSSYNSPLHF. The entire variable domain, with the rest obtained from reference TRBV5-1 and TRBJ1-6, is as follows: KAGVTQTPRYLIKTRGQQVTLSCSPISGHRSVSWYQQTPGQGLQFLFEYFSETQRNKGNFPGRFSGRQFSNSRSEMNVSTLELGDSALYLCARLMGGSSYNSPLHFGNGTRLTVT.

The chain recombines TRBV5-4 with TRBJ2-1; the D is unclear. CDR1 is SGHNT, CDR2 YYREEE, per germline (reference sequence). V lost 7 bases and J 7 bases, leaving 15 bases between the germline ends. CDR3 size: 13 residues. CDR3 amino acids: CASSEVGRNEQFF. CDR3 bases: TGTGCCAGCTCCGAGGTTGGTCGGAATGAGCAGTTCTTC.

The chain combines TRBV5-1 with TRBJ1-4; D gene unclear. Trimming shortened V by 2 bases and J by 1 base, and 3 bases separated the two germline ends. This CDR3 spans 13 amino acids. CDR1 SGHRS and CDR2 YFSETQ come from the germline V gene. The CDR3 nucleotides read TGCGCCAGCAGCTTCAGAACTAATGAAAAACTGTTTTTT. This gives the protein CASSFRTNEKLFF.

The genes are TRBV4-1 and TRBJ2-2, with TRBD1 matching 7 bases. CDR3 length: 15 residues. CDR1 is MGHRA, CDR2 YSYEKL, per germline. V shed 2 bases, J shed 4 bases, and the junction held 4 bases outside the gene matches. The CDR3 loop reads CASSQRQGSTGELFF. The CDR3 nucleotides are TGCGCCAGCAGCCAACGACAGGGATCCACCGGGGAGCTGTTTTTT.

The rearrangement links TRBV11-1 to TRBJ2-5, with 9 bases identical to TRBD1. Looked up from germline, CDR1 is SGHAT and CDR2 is FQDESV (reference sequence). The CDR3 is made up of 15 amino acids. The V segment lost 5 bases and the J segment 4 bases; nucleotides outside the gene matches: 8. CDR3 DNA: TGTGCCAGCAGCCAACTGGGACAGGGCCCAGAGACCCAGTACTTC. Protein: CASSQLGQGPETQYF.

CDR3 nucleotide sequence: TGTGCCAGCAGTTTACCCTGGGCAGGTTGGGCTTTCTTT. Amino acid sequence: CASSLPWAGWAFF. This rearrangement joins TRBV28 to TRBJ1-1; D is unresolved. The length of the CDR3 is 13 residues. V was pared by 2 bases and J by 11 bases, with 15 bases between. Germline values: CDR1 MDHEN, CDR2 SYDVKM.

This chain joins TRBV7-3 and TRBJ1-1; no firm D call. The CDR3 spans 13 residues. Looked up from germline, CDR1 is SGHTA and CDR2 is FQGTGA. Trimming took off 4 bases at V and 1 base at J, with 7 bases between the two ends. CDR3 protein: CASSSVRNTEAFF. In nucleotides, the CDR3 is TGTGCCAGCAGCTCGGTAAGGAACACTGAAGCTTTCTTT.

This clone came up once. The chain links TRBV27 to TRBJ2-1; 7 bases match TRBD2. The CDR3 sequence is 15 residues long. V was clipped by 1 base and J by 8 bases; unmatched bases: 8. From germline, CDR1 is MNHEY and CDR2 SMNVEV (reference sequence). The DNA for the CDR3 is TGTGCCAGCAGTTTATACCGGGACTACCTCGATGAGCAGTTCTTC. As protein: CASSLYRDYLDEQFF.

The chain combines TRBV10-3 with TRBJ2-3; tentatively, D is TRBD2 (5 bases). The ends were cut back, 0 bases at V and 6 bases at J, with 19 bases in the middle. Germline V gene sequence: CDR1 ENHRY, CDR2 SYGVKD. This CDR3 region has 17 residues. CDR3 in DNA: TGTGCCATCAGTGAGTCGCCCAACGGGTCGGGAAGGGATACGCAGTATTTT. Amino acid sequence: CAISESPNGSGRDTQYF.

This sequence joins TRBV18 and TRBJ2-3; possibly TRBD1 for D (6 bases). There are 16 residues in the CDR3. V shed 3 bases and J shed 2 bases, with 15 bases lying between them. Germline V CDR1 and CDR2: KGHSH, LQKENI. The CDR3 sequence: CASSPITGSVTDTQYF. Written as DNA, the CDR3 is TGTGCCAGCTCACCTATCACAGGGTCCGTCACAGATACGCAGTATTTT.

This clone came up a few times. The chain couples TRBV19 to TRBJ1-5; D uncertain. Germline CDR1 and CDR2: LNHDA and SQIVND (reference sequence). V lost 3 bases, J lost 0 bases, and 9 bases lay in between. This CDR3 has 15 amino acids. The CDR3 sequence: CASSILGSSNQPQHF. DNA of the CDR3: TGTGCCAGTAGTATTTTAGGGAGTAGCAATCAGCCCCAGCATTTT.

V is TRBV30 and J is TRBJ1-6; 9 nucleotides line up with TRBD1. This CDR3 is built from 14 residues. V dropped 5 bases and J dropped 10; count of bases not matched to a gene: 9. Germline CDR1 is GTSNPN and CDR2 is SVGIG (reference sequence). The CDR3: CAWATGGDGSPLHF. The CDR3 DNA follows: TGTGCCTGGGCTACAGGGGGCGACGGATCACCCCTCCACTTT.

Here the CDR3 reads CASSPGLVSYEQYF. The CDR3 bases are TGCGCCAGCAGCCCGGGACTAGTCTCCTACGAGCAGTACTTC. The V gene is TRBV4-3, the J gene TRBJ2-7; 8 bases are shared with TRBD2. Germline CDR1 and CDR2: LGHNA and YSLEER. There are 14 residues in the CDR3. V lost 4 bases and J lost 0; bases outside the gene matches: 2.

This clone was detected once. The V call is TRBV6-1, the J call TRBJ1-2; 8 positions agree with TRBD1. The V and J ends lost 4 bases and 5 bases, in that order; junction bases with no gene match: 12. Per the germline V gene, CDR1 is MNHNS and CDR2 is SASEGT. The CDR3 runs to 16 residues. The CDR3 loop is CASSGTTGALGYGYTF. DNA for the CDR3: TGTGCCAGCAGTGGAACGACAGGGGCGCTTGGTTATGGCTACACCTTC.

The chain has TRBV19 and TRBJ2-6; 12 bases fit TRBD2. The J segment lost 1 base and the V segment lost 5 bases, leaving 9 bases of the junction unmatched. CDR1 LNHDA and CDR2 SQIVND come from the germline V gene (reference sequence). The CDR3 is 19 residues long. The CDR3 loop is CASSFRLAGAISGANVLTF. The CDR3 DNA is TGTGCCAGTAGTTTTAGACTAGCGGGAGCGATTTCTGGGGCCAACGTCCTGACTTTC.

There are a few counts of this clone. The CDR3 DNA follows: TGTGCCAGCATCCCCAACTCTGGGGCCAACGTCCTGACTTTC. Translation gives CASIPNSGANVLTF. The genes are TRBV2 and TRBJ2-6; D is unclear. The V gene lost 7 bases and the J gene lost 0 bases, with 7 bases spanning the gap. This CDR3 region has 14 residues. Germline CDR1 is SNHLY and CDR2 is FYNNEI.

The chain employs TRBV7-8 and TRBJ1-3, with D perhaps TRBD1 (5 bases). The CDR3 contains 16 residues. CDR1 and CDR2 from the germline V gene are SGHVS and FQNEAQ. The V gene lost 5 bases and the J gene lost 3 bases, with 17 bases spanning the gap. For the CDR3, the DNA is TGTGCCAGCAGCCCTACTTTCAGTACAGGTGGAAACACCATATATTTT. Translating it yields CASSPTFSTGGNTIYF.